This T cell receptor beta chain was documented in a study of CD8 T cells in ankylosing spondylitis. General study findings and limits: Fewer than 10 highly homologous variants formed a TCR beta motif that appeared characteristic of ankylosing spondylitis blood.

Trimming pared 2 bases from V and 5 bases from J, leaving 27 bases between. Germline CDR1 reads LGHDT; CDR2 reads YNNKEL (reference sequence). The CDR3 is 19 amino acids. A remark on this clonotype: The target antigen is unknown.

TCRdb re-analysed the 5' RACE reads in MiXCR, keeping a single row per CDR3 protein. The sample lists some 840,000 distinct CDR3 sequences; 12% were seen once. The rearrangement links TRBV3-1 to TRBJ2-5; D is ambiguous. What was sequenced was blood, either unsorted or a sorted T cell fraction (not recorded which). The origin of this receptor is a male donor with ankylosing spondylitis. The CDR3 sequence: CASSQKGISRLGFKETQYF. DNA of the CDR3: TGTGCCAGCAGCCAAAAAGGAATCAGCAGGCTGGGGTTCAAGGAGACCCAGTACTTC.